One sample yielded the 25 T cell receptor beta chains listed below, sequenced in a study of blood T cells in healthy people across ages. A second PCR of 7 to 11 cycles used a sample-barcoded 5' primer and a J-beta primer mix. MiXCR was run by TCRdb on the 5' RACE reads, yielding one entry per CDR3 protein. The sample yields 850,000 to 1,100,000 distinct CDR3 sequences, around two fifths seen once. Sequencing was carried out using blood. The origin of the receptors is a man aged 18 to 30 in good health.

This rearrangement joins TRBV6-2 or TRBV6-3 to TRBJ1-5; a weak D match, TRBD1 (6 bases). Trimming removed 2 bases from V and 0 bases from J, with 8 bases in between. Per germline, CDR1 MNHEY and CDR2 SVGEGT. The CDR3 totals 15 residues. CDR3 DNA: TGTGCCAGCAGTTACGGGACAATTAGCAATCAGCCCCAGCATTTT. This codes for CASSYGTISNQPQHF.

This clonotype has a handful of counts. V gene TRBV9 combines with J gene TRBJ1-2; possible D gene TRBD1, 6 bases. The CDR3 is 11 amino acids. CDR1 and CDR2 (germline): SGDLS, YYNGEE. Trimming took 5 bases from V and 8 from J, leaving 10 bases between them. CDR3 sequence (DNA): TGTGCCAGCAGGTCCGGGGGCGGCTACACCTTC. It encodes CASRSGGGYTF.

J is TRBJ1-2 and V is TRBV10-3; TRBD1 agrees at 7 bases. The ends lost 9 bases at V and 6 bases at J; junction bases unmatched: 13. The germline gives CDR1 ENHRY, CDR2 SYGVKD. CDR3 length: 14 amino acids. The CDR3 sequence: CAISGGRGINGYTF. CDR3 coding DNA: TGTGCCATTTCCGGCGGCAGGGGGATAAATGGCTACACCTTC.

This clonotype has only a few counts. The V and J genes are TRBV20-1 and TRBJ2-3, with D possibly TRBD1 on 5 matching bases. This CDR3 comprises 14 residues. V dropped 4 bases and J dropped 2 bases, with 13 bases sitting between them. Germline lookup yields CDR1 DFQATT and CDR2 SNEGSKA (reference sequence). CDR3 sequence reads: CSATRQSLTDTQYF. The CDR3 DNA follows: TGCAGTGCTACCCGACAGTCACTCACAGATACGCAGTATTTT.

The chain joins TRBV25-1 to TRBJ2-3; D is possibly TRBD1 (5 bases). The CDR3 length is 16 residues. The V end lost 6 bases, the J end lost 6 bases, and 22 bases lay between the germline ends. CDR1 and CDR2 from the germline V gene are MGHDK and SYGVNS. This chain's CDR3 is CASSVTGRVGGDTQYF. CDR3 bases: TGTGCCAGCAGCGTAACAGGAAGGGTTGGTGGGGATACGCAGTATTTT.

This clonotype occurred a few times. This chain joins TRBV12-3 or TRBV12-4 and TRBJ1-1; D unclear. V was clipped by 2 bases and J by 3 bases, with 7 bases between them. This CDR3 is built from 13 residues. The CDR3 reads CASSLQEDTEAFF. DNA for the CDR3: TGTGCCAGCAGTTTACAGGAGGACACTGAAGCTTTCTTT.

This clonotype was detected a few times. This chain links TRBV10-3 with TRBJ2-3, with D tentatively TRBD2 (5 bases). This CDR3 comprises 14 residues. Deletions cut 4 bases from V and 6 bases from J, with 14 bases between. From germline, CDR1 is ENHRY and CDR2 SYGVKD. CDR3 coding DNA: TGTGCCATCAGTGTGGTACAGCGGAGCGATACGCAGTATTTT. Translated: CAISVVQRSDTQYF.

This clonotype was seen once. The chain recombines TRBV20-1 with TRBJ2-7; D possibly uses TRBD1 or TRBD2 (5 bases each). The germline gives CDR1 DFQATT, CDR2 SNEGSKA (reference sequence). V was pared by 4 bases and J by 4 bases, with 14 bases between. The CDR3 extends over 13 amino acids. DNA for the CDR3: TGCAGTGCTACTCGGGGCAGCTTTTACGAGCAGTACTTC. This gives the protein CSATRGSFYEQYF.

This chain uses TRBV6-2 or TRBV6-3 with TRBJ1-6; D might be TRBD1 (5 bases). The CDR3 contains 15 residues. Trimming left V 6 bases short and J 7 bases short, with 16 bases between. CDR1 MNHEY and CDR2 SVGEGT come from the germline V gene. The CDR3 bases are TGTGCCAGCAGAGAAGGACATGACGAAAATTCACCCCTCCACTTT. Protein product: CASREGHDENSPLHF.

The chain uses TRBV25-1 and TRBJ1-2, with a weak D call TRBD1 (6 bases). The V gene's germline CDR1 is MGHDK and CDR2 SYGVNS. With 0 bases removed from V and 8 bases from J, the gap between germline ends came to 7 bases. This CDR3 contains 12 residues. CDR3 sequence (DNA): TGTGCCAGCAGTGAATATGGGGGCGGCTACACCTTC. It is translated as CASSEYGGGYTF.

This chain links TRBV3-1 with TRBJ1-2; 7 bases are shared with TRBD1. The CDR3 extends over 14 amino acids. V shed 1 base, J shed 7 bases, and the junction held 6 bases outside the gene matches. Germline V gene lookup returns CDR1 LGHDT and CDR2 YNNKEL (reference sequence). The CDR3 loop is CASSQATRGLGYTF. The CDR3 bases are TGTGCCAGCAGCCAAGCAACAAGGGGGCTTGGCTACACCTTC.

This clonotype was seen more than once but under ten times. The rearrangement joins TRBV20-1 to TRBJ2-5; D is unclear. V lost 3 bases and J lost 5, with 7 bases in between. Per germline, CDR1 DFQATT and CDR2 SNEGSKA (reference sequence). The CDR3 consists of 11 residues. CDR3 protein: CSARRSETQYF. In nucleotides, the CDR3 is TGCAGTGCTAGGCGATCGGAGACCCAGTACTTC.

This clonotype was recorded a few times. J is TRBJ1-6 and V is TRBV9, with D tentatively TRBD1 (6 bases). Trimming took off 4 bases at V and 0 bases at J, with 14 bases between the two ends. This CDR3 has 17 residues. Germline lookup yields CDR1 SGDLS and CDR2 YYNGEE. The CDR3 DNA sequence: TGTGCCAGCAGCTTAACAGGGACGAGCTCCTATAATTCACCCCTCCACTTT. Translated: CASSLTGTSSYNSPLHF.

The chain is built from TRBV29-1 and TRBJ2-5, with D possibly TRBD1 on 5 matching bases. Trimming cost V 6 bases and J 1 base, with 18 bases left between them. The V gene's germline CDR1 is SQVTM and CDR2 ANQGSEA. The CDR3 sequence is 15 residues long. The CDR3 loop reads CSVAVGQSPQETQYF. DNA for the CDR3: TGCAGCGTAGCCGTAGGACAAAGCCCCCAAGAGACCCAGTACTTC.

This clonotype has only a few counts. The chain carries TRBV24-1 and TRBJ2-1, with TRBD1 identical over 8 bases. This CDR3 is 16 amino acids long. The J segment lost 4 bases and the V segment lost 3 bases, leaving 7 bases of the junction unmatched. CDR1 is KGHDR and CDR2 is SFDVKD in the germline V gene. CDR3 protein: CATSDDTGGQYNEQFF. CDR3 DNA: TGTGCCACCAGTGATGATACAGGGGGTCAATACAATGAGCAGTTCTTC.

Comments on this clonotype: A much larger clone is a single base away; this may be a read error. The J gene is TRBJ2-3, the V gene TRBV6-1; no definite D call. Germline V CDR1 and CDR2: MNHNS, SASEGT. CDR3 length: 13 residues. CDR3: CTSSDSFLDTQYF. In DNA form, the CDR3 reads TGTACCAGCAGTGATAGTTTCCTAGATACGCAGTATTTT.

This clonotype was observed a single time. The chain carries TRBV4-1 and TRBJ2-2; 13 bases fit TRBD2. The CDR3 sequence is 18 residues long. The ends lost 0 bases at V and 5 bases at J; junction bases unmatched: 6. Germline V lookup: CDR1 MGHRA, CDR2 YSYEKL. The CDR3 region has the DNA TGCGCCAGCAGCCAAGACATACTAGCGGGGGGGCGAACCGGGGAGCTGTTTTTT. The encoded protein is CASSQDILAGGRTGELFF.

Points on this clonotype: This clone may be a read error of a much larger clone one base away. The V and J genes are TRBV7-2 and TRBJ2-5; 11 bases are shared with TRBD2. Germline V gene data show CDR1 as SGHTA and CDR2 as FQGNSA. CDR3 size: 15 residues. V was clipped by 4 bases and J by 11 bases; unmatched bases: 12. This chain's CDR3 is CASSSSSGGINEQYF. CDR3 in DNA: TGTGCCAGCAGCTCCTCTAGCGGGGGGATCAATGAGCAGTACTTC.

V usage is TRBV5-6 and J usage is TRBJ1-2; 8 bases are shared with TRBD1. The CDR3 extends over 13 amino acids. J gave up 5 bases and V 6 bases, and 6 bases lay outside the gene matches. Germline lookup yields CDR1 SGHDT and CDR2 YYEEEE. This chain's CDR3 is CASNLDRGYGYTF. CDR3 DNA sequence: TGTGCCAGCAACCTAGACAGGGGTTATGGCTACACCTTC.

This clonotype was picked up one time. The chain uses TRBV29-1 and TRBJ2-7, with D perhaps matching TRBD2 (5 bases). The CDR3 length is 11 residues. Germline V CDR1 and CDR2: SQVTM, ANQGSEA. V shed 7 bases and J shed 4 bases, with 11 bases lying between them. CDR3 region: CSAAEDYEQYF. The CDR3, as DNA: TGCAGCGCCGCGGAGGATTACGAGCAGTACTTC.

The J gene is TRBJ2-1, the V gene TRBV3-1, with D tentatively TRBD2 (6 bases). CDR3 length: 17 amino acids. Germline CDR1 LGHDT, CDR2 YNNKEL (reference sequence). Trimming took off 0 bases at V and 5 bases at J, with 17 bases between the two ends. CDR3 in DNA: TGTGCCAGCAGCCAAGATAAGGGCCCGGCGGGGAACAATGAGCAGTTCTTC. Translation gives CASSQDKGPAGNNEQFF.

The J gene is TRBJ2-7, the V gene TRBV11-2; TRBD1 agrees at 10 bases. CDR1 is SGHAT, CDR2 FQNNGV, per germline. The junction had 6 bases not matched to a gene; V was cut back by 4 bases and J by 6 bases. The CDR3 spans 14 residues. The CDR3 is CASSYGTGDSEQYF. For the CDR3, the DNA is TGTGCCAGCAGCTACGGGACAGGGGACTCCGAGCAGTACTTC.

This chain connects TRBV10-3 to TRBJ1-2; D gene unclear. V lost 2 bases and J 4 bases, leaving 11 bases between the germline ends. CDR1 and CDR2 (germline): ENHRY, SYGVKD. This CDR3 has 14 residues. The CDR3 is CAISEAGRIYGYTF. Written as DNA, the CDR3 is TGTGCCATCAGTGAGGCAGGCCGCATCTATGGCTACACCTTC.

This clonotype showed up just a few times. The V and J genes are TRBV5-1 and TRBJ2-4; D possibly uses TRBD1 or TRBD2 (5 bases each). The germline gives CDR1 SGHRS, CDR2 YFSETQ. This CDR3 region has 16 residues. Trimming pared 0 bases from V and 0 bases from J, leaving 10 bases between. CDR3 sequence: CASSLDRRVAKNIQYF. CDR3 nucleotide sequence: TGCGCCAGCAGCTTGGACAGGCGGGTAGCCAAAAACATTCAGTACTTC. Using reference TRBV5-1 and TRBJ2-4 for the parts outside the CDR3, the full variable domain is KAGVTQTPRYLIKTRGQQVTLSCSPISGHRSVSWYQQTPGQGLQFLFEYFSETQRNKGNFPGRFSGRQFSNSRSEMNVSTLELGDSALYLCASSLDRRVAKNIQYFGAGTRLSVL.

In its sample, this clonotype was seen a few times. The V gene is TRBV5-6, the J gene TRBJ1-2; no clear D gene. Trimming left V 3 bases short and J 8 bases short, with 14 bases between. CDR3 length equals 13 residues. Germline V CDR1 and CDR2: SGHDT, YYEEEE. Here the CDR3 DNA reads TGTGCCAGCAGCTCCGGCAGGAAAGAAGGCTACACCTTC. It specifies CASSSGRKEGYTF.